The T cell receptor beta chain described here comes from a study of breast tumors, draining lymph nodes, adjacent tissues. Study-wide findings and caveats: Compared with basal-like, luminal-like tumors shared significantly more repertoire with nontumor tissue. That most tumor T cells come from lymph nodes remained unproven. Tumor repertoires ranked between lymph nodes and nontumor tissue in diversity, with V and J gene preferences. Findings are consistent with lymph node origin and intratumoral expansion of most tumor T cells.

This clonotype was seen at least ten times. Its antigen is not identified. TCRdb reanalysed the multiplex PCR reads using MiXCR and keeps one entry per CDR3 protein. The sample carries 130,000 or so distinct CDR3 sequences, 21% recorded once. Axillary draining lymph nodes of breast cancer patients supplied the node samples. The CDR3 consists of 15 residues. The V end was cut by 0 bases, the J end by 7 bases, with 13 bases between. Germline lookup yields CDR1 MGHRA and CDR2 YSYEKL. The receptor's source is a female donor with breast cancer. Some clones in this sample may be carry-over from other donors' samples. The sequenced sample consisted of axillary lymph node tissue. This chain joins TRBV4-1 and TRBJ1-5; no definite D call. CDR3 nucleotide sequence: TGCGCCAGCAGCCAAGATCAAGGGTCGGGGCAGCCCCAGCATTTT. Translating it yields CASSQDQGSGQPQHF.